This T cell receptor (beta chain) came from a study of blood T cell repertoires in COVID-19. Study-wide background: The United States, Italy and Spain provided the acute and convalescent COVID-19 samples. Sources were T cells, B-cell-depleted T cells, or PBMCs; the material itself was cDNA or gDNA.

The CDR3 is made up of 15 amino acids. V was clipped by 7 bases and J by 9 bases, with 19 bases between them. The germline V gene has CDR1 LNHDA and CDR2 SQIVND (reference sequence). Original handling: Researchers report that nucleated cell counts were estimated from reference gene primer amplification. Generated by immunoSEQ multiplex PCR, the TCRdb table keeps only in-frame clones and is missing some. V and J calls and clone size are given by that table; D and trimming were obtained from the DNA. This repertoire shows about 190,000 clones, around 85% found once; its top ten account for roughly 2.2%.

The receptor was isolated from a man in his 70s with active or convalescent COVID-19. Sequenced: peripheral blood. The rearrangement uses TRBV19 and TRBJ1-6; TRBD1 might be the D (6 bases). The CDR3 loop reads CASTQTGTSSSPLHF. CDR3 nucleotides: TGTGCCAGTACCCAAACCGGGACAAGTAGTTCACCCCTCCACTTT. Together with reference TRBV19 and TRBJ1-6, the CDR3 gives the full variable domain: DGGITQSPKYLFRKEGQNVTLSCEQNLNHDAMYWYRQDPGQGLRLIYYSQIVNDFQKGDIAEGYSVSREKKESFPLTVTSAQKNPTAFYLCASTQTGTSSSPLHFGNGTRLTVT.